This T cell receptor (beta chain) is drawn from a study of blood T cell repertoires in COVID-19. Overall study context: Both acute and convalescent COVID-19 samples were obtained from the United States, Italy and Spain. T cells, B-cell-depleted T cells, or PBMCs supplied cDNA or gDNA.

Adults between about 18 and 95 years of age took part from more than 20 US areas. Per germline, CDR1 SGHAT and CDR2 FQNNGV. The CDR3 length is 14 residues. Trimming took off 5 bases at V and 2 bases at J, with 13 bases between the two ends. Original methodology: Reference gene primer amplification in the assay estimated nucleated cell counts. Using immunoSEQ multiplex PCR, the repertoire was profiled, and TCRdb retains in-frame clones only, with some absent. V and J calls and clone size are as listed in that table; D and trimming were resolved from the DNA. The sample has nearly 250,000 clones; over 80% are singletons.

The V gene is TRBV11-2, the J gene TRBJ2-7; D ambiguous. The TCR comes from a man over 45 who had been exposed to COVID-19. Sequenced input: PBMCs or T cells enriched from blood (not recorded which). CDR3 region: CASSPQLSPYEQYV. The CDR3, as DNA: TGTGCCAGCAGCCCCCAGTTATCCCCCTACGAGCAGTACGTC.